Listed below are T cell receptor beta chains from one sample, sequenced in a study of cytomegalovirus exposure and HLA in healthy donors. Clones were read by immunoSEQ multiplex PCR, and TCRdb kept only the in-frame ones, dropping some. The data hold 70,000 to 95,000 clones, with 62% observed a single time. Sequenced input: PBMCs. These receptors were obtained from a woman aged 25 to 45 in good health and CMV-seropositive. The CDR3 runs from the conserved cysteine through the conserved F or W. Fields, in order: V gene, D gene, clone size, J gene, CDR3 protein, CDR3 DNA. A D gene is named only where the DNA matches it firmly. The size of a clone is reported for some rows only, either as once, few or many, or as a class for expanded clones.

TRBV4-3	TRBD2	.	TRBJ2-7	CASASGAGEQYF	TGCGCCAGCGCCAGCGGGGCCGGGGAGCAGTACTTC
TRBV6-6	TRBD2	.	TRBJ2-5	CASSYSRGETQYF	TGTGCCAGCAGTTACTCGCGGGGGGAGACCCAGTACTTC
TRBV28	TRBD2	.	TRBJ2-7	CASSFYSGGEQYF	TGTGCCAGCAGTTTTTATTCGGGGGGAGAGCAGTACTTC
TRBV5-4	TRBD1	.	TRBJ2-3	CASRTGVADTQYF	TGTGCCAGCCGGACAGGGGTGGCAGATACGCAGTATTTT
TRBV25-1	.	.	TRBJ2-3	CASSVSGTDTQYF	TGTGCCAGCAGTGTCAGCGGCACAGATACGCAGTATTTT
TRBV9	.	.	TRBJ1-4	CASSVYPGMGEKLFF	TGTGCCAGCAGCGTGTATCCAGGGATGGGTGAAAAACTGTTTTTT
TRBV7-2	TRBD2	.	TRBJ2-1	CASSHSGGGAQEQFF	TGTGCCAGCAGCCATAGTGGCGGGGGGGCGCAGGAGCAGTTCTTC
TRBV5-1	.	.	TRBJ1-3	CASSVGGSDTIYF	TGCGCCAGCAGCGTCGGCGGCTCGGACACCATATATTTT
TRBV5-4	.	.	TRBJ2-1	CAAGLPNNEQFF	TGTGCCGCGGGACTCCCCAACAATGAGCAGTTCTTC
TRBV7-7	TRBD1	.	TRBJ2-1	CASRYLGQPLIYNEQFF	TGTGCCAGCAGATACCTGGGACAGCCCTTGATCTACAATGAGCAGTTCTTC
TRBV6-6	.	once	TRBJ1-6	CASSYSTDNSPLHF	TGTGCCAGCAGTTACTCAACTGATAATTCACCCCTCCACTTT
TRBV6-1	TRBD1	few	TRBJ1-5	CASSETGTGVGQPQHF	TGTGCCAGCAGTGAGACCGGGACAGGGGTCGGTCAGCCCCAGCATTTT
TRBV7-6	.	few	TRBJ2-3	CASTQTGGVGDTQYF	TGTGCCAGCACCCAAACGGGGGGCGTTGGAGATACGCAGTATTTT
TRBV29-1	TRBD2	.	TRBJ2-3	CSVIGLAGGTDTQYF	TGCAGCGTTATCGGGCTAGCGGGGGGCACAGATACGCAGTATTTT
TRBV20-1	.	many	TRBJ1-3	CSGTAGNTIYF	TGCAGTGGGACAGCCGGAAACACCATATATTTT
TRBV2	TRBD1	.	TRBJ1-5	CASSGQGYQPQHF	TGTGCCAGCTCGGGACAGGGGTATCAGCCCCAGCATTTT
TRBV2	.	few	TRBJ2-3	CASIYRDTQYF	TGTGCCAGCATCTACAGGGATACGCAGTATTTT
TRBV6-6	.	.	TRBJ1-1	CASTSLEGNTEAFF	TGTGCCAGCACCTCCTTGGAGGGTAACACTGAAGCTTTCTTT
TRBV21-1	.	few	TRBJ1-5	CARVRGTGGWGNQPQHF	TGTGCCAGGGTCCGGGGGACAGGGGGCTGGGGCAATCAGCCCCAGCATTTT
TRBV9	.	.	TRBJ2-3	CASSVVLTDTQYF	TGTGCCAGCAGCGTAGTTCTCACAGATACGCAGTATTTT
TRBV6-8	.	few	TRBJ2-5	CASSYGHRQETQYF	TGTGCCAGCAGTTACGGGCACCGCCAAGAGACCCAGTACTTC
TRBV10-3	TRBD1	.	TRBJ1-2	CATGTGIGGYTF	TGTGCCACCGGGACAGGGATTGGAGGCTACACCTTC
TRBV10-3	TRBD1	.	TRBJ2-2	CAIRMTGGSNTGELFF	TGTGCCATCAGGATGACAGGGGGTTCGAACACCGGGGAGCTGTTTTTT
TRBV7-3	TRBD1	.	TRBJ2-3	CASSRQGVQGTDTQYF	TGTGCCAGCAGCAGACAGGGGGTACAGGGCACAGATACGCAGTATTTT
TRBV30	TRBD1	.	TRBJ1-3	CAWSPPGTGVSGNTIYF	TGTGCCTGGAGTCCTCCCGGGACAGGGGTTTCTGGAAACACCATATATTTT
TRBV30	TRBD1	few	TRBJ2-3	CAWSRRTGDTQYF	TGTGCCTGGAGTCGGCGGACAGGAGATACGCAGTATTTT
TRBV5-8	TRBD1	.	TRBJ1-1	CASSLAGGITEAFF	TGTGCCAGCAGCTTGGCAGGGGGCATTACTGAAGCTTTCTTT
TRBV15	TRBD2	few	TRBJ2-3	CATSRVGLAGADTQYF	TGTGCCACCAGCAGAGTAGGACTAGCTGGGGCAGATACGCAGTATTTT
TRBV6-1	.	.	TRBJ1-6	CASSEQVQNSPLHF	TGTGCCAGCAGTGAACAGGTCCAGAATTCACCCCTCCACTTT